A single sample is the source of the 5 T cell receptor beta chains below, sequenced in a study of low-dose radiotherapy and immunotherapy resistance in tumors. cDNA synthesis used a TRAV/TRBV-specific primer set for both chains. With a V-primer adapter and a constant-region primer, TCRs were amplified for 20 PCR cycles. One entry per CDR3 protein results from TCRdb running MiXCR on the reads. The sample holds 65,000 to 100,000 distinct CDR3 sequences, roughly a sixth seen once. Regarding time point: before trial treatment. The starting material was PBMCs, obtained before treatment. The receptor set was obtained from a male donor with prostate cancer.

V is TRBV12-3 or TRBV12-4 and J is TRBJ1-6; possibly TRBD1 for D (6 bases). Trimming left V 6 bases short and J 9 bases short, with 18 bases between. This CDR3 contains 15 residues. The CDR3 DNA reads TGTGCCAGCAGCCCACTTCAGGGACATGGTTCACCCCTCCACTTT. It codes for CASSPLQGHGSPLHF.

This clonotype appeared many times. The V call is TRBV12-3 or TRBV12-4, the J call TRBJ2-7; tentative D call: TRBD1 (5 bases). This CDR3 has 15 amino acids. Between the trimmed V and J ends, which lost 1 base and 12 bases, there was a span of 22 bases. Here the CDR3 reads CASSLGGPDPKSSYF. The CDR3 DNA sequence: TGTGCCAGCAGTTTAGGGGGCCCCGACCCCAAAAGCTCGTACTTC.

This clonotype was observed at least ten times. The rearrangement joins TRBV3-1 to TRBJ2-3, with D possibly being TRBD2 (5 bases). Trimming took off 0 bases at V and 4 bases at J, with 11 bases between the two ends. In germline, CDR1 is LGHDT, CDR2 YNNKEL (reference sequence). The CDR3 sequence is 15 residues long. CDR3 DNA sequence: TGTGCCAGCAGCCAAGATGAGGGTACCGCAGATACGCAGTATTTT. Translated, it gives CASSQDEGTADTQYF.

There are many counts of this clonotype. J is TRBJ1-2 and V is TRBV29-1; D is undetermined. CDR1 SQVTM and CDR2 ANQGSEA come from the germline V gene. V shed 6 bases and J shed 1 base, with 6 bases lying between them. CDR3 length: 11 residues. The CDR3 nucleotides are TGCAGCGTCTTCGATAACTATGGCTACACCTTC. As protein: CSVFDNYGYTF.

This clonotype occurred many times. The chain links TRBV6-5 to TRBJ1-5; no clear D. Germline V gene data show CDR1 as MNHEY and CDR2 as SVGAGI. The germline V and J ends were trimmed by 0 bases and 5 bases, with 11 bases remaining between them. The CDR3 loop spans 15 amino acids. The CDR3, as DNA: TGTGCCAGCAGTTACTCGAGTACGGTCGATCAGCCCCAGCATTTT. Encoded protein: CASSYSSTVDQPQHF.